A single sample gave rise to the 7 T cell receptor beta chains below, sequenced in a study of blood T cell repertoires in COVID-19. The protocol was immunoSEQ multiplex PCR, while the TCRdb copy is restricted to in-frame clones and leaves out a portion. The sample consists of more than 85,000 clones, 91% of them appearing once. Sequences were obtained from peripheral blood. These receptors came from a man younger than 35 with acute or convalescent COVID-19.

As to this clone: This CDR3 is also generated by other DNA sequences in the sample. This chain connects TRBV24-1 to TRBJ1-1; D remains ambiguous. Per germline, CDR1 KGHDR and CDR2 SFDVKD. The CDR3 consists of 13 residues. Trimming pared 5 bases from V and 0 bases from J, leaving 6 bases between. The CDR3 region is CATSGGMNTEAFF. The CDR3 coding sequence is TGTGCCACCAGTGGAGGGATGAACACTGAAGCTTTCTTT.

CDR3 in DNA: TGTGCCAGCAGCTTAGCAGGGGTGGGCTATGGCTACACCTTC. The encoded protein is CASSLAGVGYGYTF. The genes are TRBV11-2 and TRBJ1-2, with D possibly matching TRBD1 (6 bases). With 1 base removed from V and 4 bases from J, the gap between germline ends came to 10 bases. The germline CDR1 and CDR2 sequences are SGHAT and FQNNGV. This CDR3 is built from 14 residues.

The DNA of the CDR3 is TGTGCCAGCAGCTTGACAGGGGGAGGTGCAGATACGCAGTATTTT. This gives the protein CASSLTGGGADTQYF. V usage is TRBV7-6 and J usage is TRBJ2-3, with 9 nucleotides matching TRBD1. With V trimmed by 3 bases and J by 4 bases, 5 bases remained unmatched. The CDR3 has 15 residues. Germline CDR1 reads SGHVS; CDR2 reads FNYEAQ.

This chain joins TRBV29-1 and TRBJ1-1; 8 bases match TRBD1. CDR1 is SQVTM, CDR2 ANQGSEA, per germline. CDR3 length: 13 residues. The trim removed 6 bases at V and 6 bases at J, leaving 9 bases unmatched. The DNA of the CDR3 is TGCAGCGTGGCACAGGGGGGCGGCGCTGAAGCTTTCTTT. Protein product: CSVAQGGGAEAFF.

The chain is built from TRBV6-6 and TRBJ1-6; D not certain. CDR1 is MNHNY and CDR2 is SVGAGI in the germline V gene (reference sequence). The CDR3 is made up of 15 amino acids. Between the trimmed V and J ends, which lost 2 bases and 0 bases, there was a span of 5 bases. The CDR3 loop is CASSYRSSYNSPLHF. For the CDR3, the DNA is TGTGCCAGCAGTTACAGGAGCTCCTATAATTCACCCCTCCACTTT.

This chain connects TRBV19 to TRBJ1-2; D perhaps matches TRBD1 (5 bases). The V gene lost 6 bases and the J gene lost 2 bases, with 10 bases spanning the gap. The CDR3 spans 13 residues. The germline V gene has CDR1 LNHDA and CDR2 SQIVND (reference sequence). CDR3: CASSTRENYGYTF. Here the CDR3 DNA reads TGTGCCAGTAGCACCAGGGAAAACTATGGCTACACCTTC.

This sequence joins TRBV7-9 and TRBJ1-2, with D possibly being TRBD1 (5 bases). CDR1 is SEHNR, CDR2 FQNEAQ, per germline (reference sequence). The germline V and J ends were trimmed by 5 bases and 4 bases, with 11 bases remaining between them. The CDR3 has 13 amino acids. CDR3 sequence (DNA): TGTGCCAGCAGCCTCGGGGGGGGCTATGGCTACACCTTC. As protein: CASSLGGGYGYTF.